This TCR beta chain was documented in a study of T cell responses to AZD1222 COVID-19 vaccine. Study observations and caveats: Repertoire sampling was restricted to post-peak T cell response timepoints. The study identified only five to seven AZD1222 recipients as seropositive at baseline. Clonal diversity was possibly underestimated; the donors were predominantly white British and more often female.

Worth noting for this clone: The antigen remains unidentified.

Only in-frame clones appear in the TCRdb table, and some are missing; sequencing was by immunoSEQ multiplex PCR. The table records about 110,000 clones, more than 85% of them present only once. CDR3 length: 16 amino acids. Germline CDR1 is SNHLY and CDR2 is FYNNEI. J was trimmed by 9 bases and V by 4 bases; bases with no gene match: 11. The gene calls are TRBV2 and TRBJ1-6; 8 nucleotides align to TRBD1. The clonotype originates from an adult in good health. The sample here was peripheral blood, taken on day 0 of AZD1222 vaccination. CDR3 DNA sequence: TGTGCCAGCAGTGGGTTCGGACAGGGACCAATTTCACCCCTCCACTTT. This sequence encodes CASSGFGQGPISPLHF.